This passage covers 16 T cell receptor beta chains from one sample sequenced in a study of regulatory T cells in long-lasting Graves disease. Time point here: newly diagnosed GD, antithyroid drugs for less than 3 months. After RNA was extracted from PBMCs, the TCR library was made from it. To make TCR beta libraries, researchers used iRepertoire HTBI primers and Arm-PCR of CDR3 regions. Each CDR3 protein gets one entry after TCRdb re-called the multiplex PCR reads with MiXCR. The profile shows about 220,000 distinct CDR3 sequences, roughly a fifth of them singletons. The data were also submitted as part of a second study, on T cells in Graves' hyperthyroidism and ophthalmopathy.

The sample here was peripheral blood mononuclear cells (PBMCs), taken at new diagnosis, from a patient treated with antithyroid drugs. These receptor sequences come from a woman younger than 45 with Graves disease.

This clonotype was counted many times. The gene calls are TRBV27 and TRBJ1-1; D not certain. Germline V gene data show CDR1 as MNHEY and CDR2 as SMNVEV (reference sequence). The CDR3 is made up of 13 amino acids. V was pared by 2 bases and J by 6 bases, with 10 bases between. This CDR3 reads CASSLRSRAEAFF. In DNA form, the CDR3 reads TGTGCCAGCAGTTTAAGGTCGAGGGCTGAAGCTTTCTTT.

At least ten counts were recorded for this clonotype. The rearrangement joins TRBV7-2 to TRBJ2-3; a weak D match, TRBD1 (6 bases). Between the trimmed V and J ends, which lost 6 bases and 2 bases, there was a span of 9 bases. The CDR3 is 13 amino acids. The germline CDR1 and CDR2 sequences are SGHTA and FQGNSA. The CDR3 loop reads CASSRDNTDTQYF. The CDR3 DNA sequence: TGTGCCAGCAGTAGGGACAACACAGATACGCAGTATTTT.

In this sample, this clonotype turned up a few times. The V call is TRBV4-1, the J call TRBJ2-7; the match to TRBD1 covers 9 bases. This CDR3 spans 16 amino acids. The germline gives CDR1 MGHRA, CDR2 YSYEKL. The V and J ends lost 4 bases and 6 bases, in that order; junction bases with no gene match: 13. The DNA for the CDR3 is TGCGCCAGCAGCCCCGCGGTCAGGGACAGGGCCCGCGAGCAGTACTTC. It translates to CASSPAVRDRAREQYF.

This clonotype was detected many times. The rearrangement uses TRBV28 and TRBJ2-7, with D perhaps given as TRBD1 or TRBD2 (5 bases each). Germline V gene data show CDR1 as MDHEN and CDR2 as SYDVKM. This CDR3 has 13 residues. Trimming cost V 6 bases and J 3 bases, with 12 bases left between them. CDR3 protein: CASSWGGGYEQYF. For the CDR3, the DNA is TGTGCCAGCAGCTGGGGTGGGGGCTACGAGCAGTACTTC.

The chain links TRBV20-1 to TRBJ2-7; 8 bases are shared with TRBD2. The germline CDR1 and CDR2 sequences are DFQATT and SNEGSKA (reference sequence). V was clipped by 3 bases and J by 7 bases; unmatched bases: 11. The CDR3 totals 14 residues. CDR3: CSARSLSGVGEQYF. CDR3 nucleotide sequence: TGCAGTGCTAGGTCCCTTAGCGGGGTAGGTGAGCAGTACTTC.

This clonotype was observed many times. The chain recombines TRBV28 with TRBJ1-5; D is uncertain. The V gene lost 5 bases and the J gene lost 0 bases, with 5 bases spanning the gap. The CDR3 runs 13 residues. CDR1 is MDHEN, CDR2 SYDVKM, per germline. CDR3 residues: CASSAYSNQPQHF. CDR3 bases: TGTGCCAGCAGTGCGTATAGCAATCAGCCCCAGCATTTT.

CDR3 nucleotide sequence: TGTGCCAGCAGCTCCGGGACAGGGACTAGCACAGATACGCAGTATTTT. Amino acid sequence: CASSSGTGTSTDTQYF. The genes are TRBV9 and TRBJ2-3; 9 bases are shared with TRBD1. The CDR3 totals 16 residues. Germline-derived CDR1 and CDR2 are SGDLS and YYNGEE. Unmatched junction bases numbered 6, after V lost 4 bases and J lost 0 bases.

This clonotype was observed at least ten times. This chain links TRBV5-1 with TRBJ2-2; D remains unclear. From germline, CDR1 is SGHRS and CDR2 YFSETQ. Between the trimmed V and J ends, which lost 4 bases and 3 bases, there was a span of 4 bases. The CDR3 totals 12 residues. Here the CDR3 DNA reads TGCGCCAGCAGCCAAGACACCGGGGAGCTGTTTTTT. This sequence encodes CASSQDTGELFF.

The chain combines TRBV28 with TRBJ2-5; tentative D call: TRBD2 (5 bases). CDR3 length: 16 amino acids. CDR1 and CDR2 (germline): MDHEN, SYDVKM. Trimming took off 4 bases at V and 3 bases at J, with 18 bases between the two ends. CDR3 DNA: TGTGCCAGCAGTTCACCTGTTGGCGGGTGGGAAGAGACCCAGTACTTC. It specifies CASSSPVGGWEETQYF. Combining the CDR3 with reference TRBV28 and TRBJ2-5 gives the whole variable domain DVKVTQSSRYLVKRTGEKVFLECVQDMDHENMFWYRQDPGLGLRLIYFSYDVKMKEKGDIPEGYSVSREKKERFSLILESASTNQTSMYLCASSSPVGGWEETQYFGPGTRLLVL.

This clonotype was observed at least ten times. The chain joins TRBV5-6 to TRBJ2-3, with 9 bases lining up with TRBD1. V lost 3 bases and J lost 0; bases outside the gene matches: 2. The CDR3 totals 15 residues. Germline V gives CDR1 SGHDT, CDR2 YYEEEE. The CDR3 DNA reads TGTGCCAGCAGCTACAGGGGGCCTAGCACAGATACGCAGTATTTT. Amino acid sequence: CASSYRGPSTDTQYF.

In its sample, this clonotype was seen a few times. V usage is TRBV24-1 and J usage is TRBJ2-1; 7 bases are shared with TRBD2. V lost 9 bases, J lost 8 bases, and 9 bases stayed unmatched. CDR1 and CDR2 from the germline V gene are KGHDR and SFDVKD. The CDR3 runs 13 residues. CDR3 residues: CATSGGSFDEQFF. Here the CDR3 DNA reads TGTGCCACCTCCGGCGGGAGTTTCGATGAGCAGTTCTTC.

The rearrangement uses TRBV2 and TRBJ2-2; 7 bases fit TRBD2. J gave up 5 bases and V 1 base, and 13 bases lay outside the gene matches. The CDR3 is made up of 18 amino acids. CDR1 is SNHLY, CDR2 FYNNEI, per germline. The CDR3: CASSEDQTSAAGTGELFF. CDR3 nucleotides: TGTGCCAGCAGTGAAGATCAAACTAGCGCGGCGGGGACCGGGGAGCTGTTTTTT.

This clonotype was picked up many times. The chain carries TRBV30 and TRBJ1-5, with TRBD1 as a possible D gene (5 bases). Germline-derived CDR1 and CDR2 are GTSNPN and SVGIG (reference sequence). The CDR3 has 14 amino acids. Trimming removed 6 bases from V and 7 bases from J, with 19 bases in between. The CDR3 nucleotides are TGTGCCTGTAACCCCGCGGGGGGAAGGCAGCCCCAGCATTTT. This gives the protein CACNPAGGRQPQHF.

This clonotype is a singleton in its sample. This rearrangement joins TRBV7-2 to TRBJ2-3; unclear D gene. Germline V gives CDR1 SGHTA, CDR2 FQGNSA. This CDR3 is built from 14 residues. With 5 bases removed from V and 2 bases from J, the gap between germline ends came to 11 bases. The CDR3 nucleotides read TGTGCCAGCAGCCTCTCCGACAACACAGATACGCAGTATTTT. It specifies CASSLSDNTDTQYF.

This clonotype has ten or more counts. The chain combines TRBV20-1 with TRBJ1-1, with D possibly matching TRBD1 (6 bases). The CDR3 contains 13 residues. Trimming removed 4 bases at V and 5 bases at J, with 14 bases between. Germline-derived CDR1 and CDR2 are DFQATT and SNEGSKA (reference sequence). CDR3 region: CSATKGVATEAFF. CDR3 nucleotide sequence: TGCAGTGCTACTAAGGGGGTAGCAACTGAAGCTTTCTTT.

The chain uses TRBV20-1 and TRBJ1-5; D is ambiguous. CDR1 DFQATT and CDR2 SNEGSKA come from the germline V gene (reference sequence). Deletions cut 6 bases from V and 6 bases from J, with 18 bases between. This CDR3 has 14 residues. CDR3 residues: CSARTGIAGQPQHF. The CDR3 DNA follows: TGCAGTGCCAGGACTGGTATCGCTGGTCAGCCCCAGCATTTT.